This TCR beta chain was observed in a study of blood T cell repertoires in COVID-19. V trimming: 6 bases; J trimming: 5 bases; junction bases outside the gene matches: 7. CDR3 length equals 14 residues. Germline CDR1 is MDHEN and CDR2 is SYDVKM. Per the original methods: Estimation of nucleated cell counts was performed using reference gene primer amplification. Some clones are missing from TCRdb's copy, which holds only in-frame ones; the method was immunoSEQ multiplex PCR. The V and J calls and the clone size are those of that table, but D and trimming were determined from the DNA. There are 72,000 or so clones in the sample; 80% to 90% occur only once, and 4.5% to 7% lies in the top ten.

The sample consisted of peripheral blood. This TCR came from a man aged 50-59 years with active COVID-19. This chain connects TRBV28 to TRBJ1-1; TRBD1 matches 9 bases. This CDR3 reads CASRTGGGGTEAFF. DNA for the CDR3: TGTGCCAGCAGGACAGGGGGTGGAGGGACTGAAGCTTTCTTT.